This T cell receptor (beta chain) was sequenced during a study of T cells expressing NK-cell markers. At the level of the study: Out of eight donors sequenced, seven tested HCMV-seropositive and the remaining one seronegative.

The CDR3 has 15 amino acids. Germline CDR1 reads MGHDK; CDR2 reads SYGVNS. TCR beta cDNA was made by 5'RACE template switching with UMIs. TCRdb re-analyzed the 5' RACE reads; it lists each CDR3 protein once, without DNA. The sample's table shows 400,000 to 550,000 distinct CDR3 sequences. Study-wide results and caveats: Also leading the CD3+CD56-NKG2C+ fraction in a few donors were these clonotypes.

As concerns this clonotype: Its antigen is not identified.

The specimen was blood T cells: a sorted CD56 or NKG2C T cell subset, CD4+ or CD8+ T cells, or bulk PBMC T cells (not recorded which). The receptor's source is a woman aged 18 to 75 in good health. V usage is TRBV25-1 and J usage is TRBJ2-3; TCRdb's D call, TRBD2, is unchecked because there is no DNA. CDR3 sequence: CASSGESSSTDTQYF.